The next 10 T cell receptor beta chains were all read from a single sample in a study of prognosis after radiotherapy for stage I lung cancer. Starting from genomic DNA, TCR beta CDR3 was amplified through two-round multiplex PCR. First-round PCR, the initial amplification, used primers specific to each TRBV and TRBJ gene. MiXCR, applied by TCRdb to the multiplex PCR reads, yields one record per CDR3 protein. The table shows 20,000 or so distinct CDR3 sequences, with about 40% occurring only once. The specimen was PBMCs, collected before or after stereotactic body radiation therapy (not recorded which). These receptor sequences come from a donor of 50 years or more with non-small cell lung cancer.

The sample holds many counts of this clonotype. This chain's CDR3 is CASSPGTASYEQYF. The CDR3 nucleotides read TGTGCCAGCTCACCGGGGACTGCCTCCTACGAGCAGTACTTC. The chain joins TRBV18 to TRBJ2-7, with D perhaps matching TRBD2 (6 bases). V was clipped by 3 bases and J by 0 bases, with 9 bases between them. CDR1 is KGHSH, CDR2 LQKENI, per germline. This CDR3 is 14 amino acids long.

This clonotype was seen many times. This chain links TRBV20-1 with TRBJ2-7, with 8 positions matching TRBD2. Germline V CDR1 and CDR2: DFQATT, SNEGSKA (reference sequence). V gave up 1 base and J gave up 6 bases; unmatched junction bases: 8. The CDR3 covers 14 residues. The CDR3 spells CSARGGGGRGEQYF. CDR3 DNA: TGCAGTGCTAGAGGGGGCGGGGGGCGCGGCGAGCAGTACTTC.

This clonotype came up many times. This sequence joins TRBV13 and TRBJ2-7; possibly TRBD1 for D (6 bases). The CDR3 is 15 amino acids. Germline V CDR1 and CDR2: PRHDT, FYEKMQ (reference sequence). Trimming shortened V by 2 bases and J by 2 bases, and 13 bases separated the two germline ends. The CDR3 nucleotides read TGTGCCAGCAGCTTAAGCCGGGACAACCCCTACGAGCAGTACTTC. It translates to CASSLSRDNPYEQYF. Full variable domain (remainder filled in from reference TRBV13 and TRBJ2-7): AAGVIQSPRHLIKEKRETATLKCYPIPRHDTVYWYQQGPGQDPQFLISFYEKMQSDKGSIPDRFSAQQFSDYHSELNMSSLELGDSALYFCASSLSRDNPYEQYFGPGTRLTVT.

As concerns this clonotype: Because it lacks the conserved phenylalanine or tryptophan at the end, this CDR3 is likely a read error. The DNA is omitted, as the CDR3 cannot be located on it reliably, and the CDR3 follows TCRdb's listing. The chain has TRBV19 and TRBJ1-2; the tabulated D call, TRBD1, remains unverified against the DNA. The CDR3 adds up to 13 amino acids, both ends counted. Germline CDR1 LNHDA, CDR2 SQIVND (reference sequence). This CDR3 reads CASRDGGSYGYNL.

The J gene is TRBJ2-5, the V gene TRBV6-5; the match to TRBD2 covers 7 bases. Germline trimming cut 2 bases from V and 2 bases from J; bases unmatched to any gene: 5. This CDR3 has 15 residues. CDR1 MNHEY and CDR2 SVGAGI come from the germline V gene. CDR3 DNA sequence: TGTGCCAGCAGTTACGGGCAGGGAGGGCAAGAGACCCAGTACTTC. Protein product: CASSYGQGGQETQYF.

Remarks on this clonotype: One end of the junction varies from germline; a read error may be responsible. The rearrangement joins TRBV7-7 to TRBJ2-5; 7 bases map to TRBD2. The CDR3 consists of 15 residues. CDR1 is SSHAT and CDR2 is FNYEAQ in the germline V gene (reference sequence). Written as DNA, the CDR3 is TGTGCTAGCAGCTTAGTACGGGGGGAACAAGAGACCCAGTACTTC. Translating it yields CASSLVRGEQETQYF. Complete variable domain (other parts from reference TRBV7-7 and TRBJ2-5): GAGVSQSPRYKVTKRGQDVTLRCDPISSHATLYWYQQALGQGPEFLTYFNYEAQPDKSGLPSDRFSAERPEGSISTLTIQRTEQRDSAMYRCASSLVRGEQETQYFGPGTRLLVL.

The chain joins TRBV6-1 to TRBJ2-7; unclear D gene. Trimming cost V 7 bases and J 3 bases, with 13 bases left between them. CDR1 is MNHNS, CDR2 SASEGT, per germline. The length of the CDR3 is 13 residues. The chain's CDR3 is CASNCGGVYEQYF. Written as DNA, the CDR3 is TGTGCCAGCAATTGCGGTGGGGTCTACGAGCAGTACTTC.

The chain has TRBV11-3 and TRBJ2-2; 10 bases line up with TRBD1. The length of the CDR3 is 19 residues. The germline gives CDR1 SGHNT, CDR2 YENEEA. V lost 1 base to trimming and J lost 0 bases; unmatched junction nucleotides: 8. The CDR3 here is CASSLVYSGQGPNTGELFF. DNA for the CDR3: TGTGCCAGCAGCTTAGTGTACTCGGGACAGGGGCCGAACACCGGGGAGCTGTTTTTT.

This clonotype was seen only a few times. The chain has TRBV11-2 and TRBJ2-7, with 9 bases fitting TRBD1. Germline CDR1 reads SGHAT; CDR2 reads FQNNGV. The CDR3 has 14 residues. Trimming at V came to 5 bases and at J to 4 bases, leaving 6 bases not matched to a gene. The CDR3, as DNA: TGTGCCAGCAGCCCAAGGACAGGGGAGTACGAGCAGTACTTC. Translation: CASSPRTGEYEQYF.

This clonotype appeared many times. The rearrangement uses TRBV6-1 and TRBJ1-6, with a tentative D call TRBD1 (5 bases). Germline assignment: CDR1 MNHNS and CDR2 SASEGT. The CDR3 contains 14 residues. Trimming stripped 6 bases from V and 9 bases from J, with 15 bases between. Written as DNA, the CDR3 is TGTGCCAGCAGCAGGGTGGAGGTGGGTTCACCCCTCCACTTT. It encodes CASSRVEVGSPLHF.